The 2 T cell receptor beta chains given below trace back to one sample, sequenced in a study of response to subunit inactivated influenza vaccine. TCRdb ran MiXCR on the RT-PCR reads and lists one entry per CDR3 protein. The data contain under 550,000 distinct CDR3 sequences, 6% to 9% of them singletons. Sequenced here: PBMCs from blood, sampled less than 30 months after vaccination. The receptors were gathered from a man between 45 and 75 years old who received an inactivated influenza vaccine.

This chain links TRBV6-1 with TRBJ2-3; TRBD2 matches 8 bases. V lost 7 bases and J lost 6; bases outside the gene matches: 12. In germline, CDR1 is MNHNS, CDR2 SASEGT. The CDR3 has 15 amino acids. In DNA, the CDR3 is TGTGCCAGCACTAGCGCGGGGGGCTACGGGGATACGCAGTATTTT. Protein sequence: CASTSAGGYGDTQYF.

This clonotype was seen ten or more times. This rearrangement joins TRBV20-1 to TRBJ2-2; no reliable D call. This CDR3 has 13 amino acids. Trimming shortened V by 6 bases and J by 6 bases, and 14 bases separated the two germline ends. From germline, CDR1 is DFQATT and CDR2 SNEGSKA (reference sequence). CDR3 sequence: CSARPHVPGELFF. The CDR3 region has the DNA TGCAGTGCCCGACCTCACGTGCCCGGGGAGCTGTTTTTT.